The TCR beta chain under discussion was sequenced for a study of shared clonotypes between healthy human individuals (dated by TCRdb to the early 2020s). As for the study more broadly: The cohort included a few men and a couple of women between 18 and 49 years of age. Libraries were prepared and TCR repertoires were sequenced by different laboratories using diverse techniques, in order to increase sequencing depth and limit assay-specific biases. To estimate repertoire size and how much clonotype sharing occurs between individuals, the study deeply sequenced the blood TCR repertoires of several healthy adults. Leukapheresis yielded between about 0.85 and 9 billion PBMCs per donor.

Donors were healthy HIV-negative adults with no recently reported acute infections or vaccinations. Only Caucasian adults living in Nashville, Tennessee, USA were represented among the donors. In the unsorted samples, some 94 million PBMCs were counted, and genomic DNA was extracted using the QIAamp DNA Blood Mini kit. Blood was obtained by leukapheresis, after which PBMCs were separated by Ficoll-Histopaque density gradient centrifugation and cryopreserved in liquid nitrogen vapor phase. As to this clone: Which antigen it targets is not known. Within one base of it there is no much larger clone, and no base qualities were kept.

The full study reports these points: The small number of donors limited the genetic and exposure-history diversity represented. Sampling was restricted to blood, and TCR repertoires in tissue are likely to differ from TCR repertoires in blood. Pairwise subsampling led to the expectation that sequencing depth would affect the degree of clonotype sharing among donors.

TCR CDR3 regions were amplified from genomic DNA by multiplex PCR using the deep immunoSEQ assay. Extracted genomic DNA from each cell subset was distributed evenly across all wells of several immunoSEQ 96-well plates, and each plate was treated as a replicate. For unsorted PBMC, each replicate PCR was loaded with around 300 ng genomic DNA, equivalent to around 30,000 T cell genomes. Genomic DNA from unsorted PBMC was sequenced over ten immunoSEQ deep assay plates. Purified libraries were measured with a Qubit 3.0 fluorometer, size-checked on a Bioanalyzer 2100, and measured again with the KAPA Library Quantification kit. Every immunoSEQ 96-well plate was sequenced on a dedicated single-read 150-cycle Illumina NextSeq 550 flow cell. Regarding the original processing steps: Because the immunoSEQ output included only junctional sequences and no quality scores, the filtering could not be the same as the filtering used for full-length reads. Sequences were annotated with PyIR, a Python wrapper for IgBLAST v1.9, using IMGT germline references to assign V/J genes and CDR3. Any read was removed if the V/J assignment was weak (E-value above 1e-6), the CDR3 was missing, or the read contained stop codons, out-of-frame junctions, or ambiguous translated residues. V3J clonotypes were defined as sequences sharing the same inferred V gene, J gene, and CDR3 amino acid sequence. Percentage overlap between repertoires was computed as shared unique clonotypes divided by the size of the smaller repertoire. Richness of each repertoire was evaluated using RTK rarefaction, the Chao1 estimator, and Recon v2.1 estimates of unobserved clonotypes. TCRdb re-hosts the immuneACCESS table, in-frame sequences only. Its copies lack some clones; in the studies checked, an unresolved V gene accounts for under half of them, and the cause for the rest is not known. V and J calls and clone size are those listed in that table; D and trimming were worked out from the DNA. This sample gives roughly 510,000 clones in total; about three quarters of them show up just once. Around 13% of the sample is in the top ten clones.

Sequencing was carried out using PBMCs. The source of this sequence is a woman between 35 and 50 years old in good health. Some clones in this sample may be carry-over from other donors' samples.

The DNA reads TGCGCCAGCAGCCAAGATGCACAGGGGAGGCAGCCCCAGCATTTT. Translation gives CASSQDAQGRQPQHF. The receptor chain draws on TRBV4-3 and TRBJ1-5; TRBD1 fits 7 bases in the junction. For this chain, trimming is 0 bases at the V end and 7 bases at the J end, and the number of junction bases without a gene match is 6. CDR1 LGHNA and CDR2 YSLEER are derived from the germline V gene. Measured from the cysteine to the phenylalanine, the CDR3 is 15 residues long. The retained sequence is limited to the CDR3, 45 bases, with the frame set at the first base.